The sequence of this T cell receptor beta chain was determined in a study of CD8 T cells in ankylosing spondylitis. Study-wide results and caveats: What seemed typical of ankylosing spondylitis blood was a TCR beta motif built from about 8 highly homologous variants.

5'-RACE, quantitative and with molecular barcodes, yielded the TCR beta libraries. TCRdb re-derived calls from the 5' RACE reads in MiXCR, one entry per CDR3 protein. The sample lists 220,000 or so distinct CDR3 sequences, around 18% seen once, with roughly 43% in the top ten. In this sample, this clonotype turned up many times. The antigen is not known. The TCR comes from a male donor with ankylosing spondylitis. The sequenced material came from blood, either unsorted or a sorted T cell fraction (not recorded which).

The CDR3 here is CASSQQDRGLSYEQYF. For the CDR3, the DNA is TGCGCCAGCAGCCAACAAGACAGGGGGCTCTCCTACGAGCAGTACTTC. V gene TRBV4-1 combines with J gene TRBJ2-7; the match to TRBD1 covers 10 bases. The CDR3 spans 16 residues. Germline V gene lookup returns CDR1 MGHRA and CDR2 YSYEKL. The V segment lost 2 bases and the J segment 0 bases; nucleotides outside the gene matches: 4.